A single sample is the source of the 28 T cell receptor beta chains below, sequenced in a study of blood T cell repertoires in COVID-19. Sequencing used immunoSEQ multiplex PCR; TCRdb keeps in-frame clones, though not all of them. The data contain under 95,000 clones, 80% to 95% of them singletons. Sample: peripheral blood. These receptors originate from a man in his fifties or sixties with COVID-19, enrolled during active disease.

The rearrangement links TRBV4-2 to TRBJ2-1, with TRBD2 matching over 10 bases. The CDR3 is made up of 20 amino acids. The ends lost 0 bases at V and 3 bases at J; junction bases unmatched: 14. CDR1 is LGHNA and CDR2 is YNFKEQ in the germline V gene. CDR3 coding DNA: TGTGCCAGCAGCCAAGATGTGGTCTCCTCGGGACTAGCGTTCTACAATGAGCAGTTCTTC. It encodes CASSQDVVSSGLAFYNEQFF.

The chain has TRBV20-1 and TRBJ2-1; weak D call: TRBD2 (5 bases). V was shortened by 3 bases and J by 9 bases, with 18 bases between the two germline ends. The CDR3 runs 14 residues. CDR1 is DFQATT, CDR2 SNEGSKA, per germline (reference sequence). In nucleotides, the CDR3 is TGCAGTGCTAGTAGGCTAGCAAGTTACGGTGAGCAGTTCTTC. It codes for CSASRLASYGEQFF.

A single count supports this clone. The gene calls are TRBV10-3 and TRBJ2-1; 8 bases are shared with TRBD2. CDR1 is ENHRY, CDR2 SYGVKD, per germline. The CDR3 spans 17 residues. V was pared by 2 bases and J by 3 bases, with 9 bases of the junction left unmatched. The CDR3 DNA reads as TGTGCCATCAGTGAGGGCGCAAGTAGCGGGAACTACAATGAGCAGTTCTTC. This gives the protein CAISEGASSGNYNEQFF.

This chain joins TRBV29-1 and TRBJ2-3; D perhaps matches TRBD1 (5 bases). CDR1 and CDR2 from the germline V gene are SQVTM and ANQGSEA. Deletions cut 5 bases from V and 6 bases from J, with 12 bases between. This CDR3 is built from 12 residues. The CDR3 is CSVRDSSDTQYF. In nucleotides, the CDR3 is TGCAGCGTTCGCGACAGCTCGGATACGCAGTATTTT.

This clone was recorded once. The rearrangement links TRBV29-1 to TRBJ2-2, with a weak D call TRBD1 (6 bases). The CDR3 sequence is 14 residues long. Germline assignment: CDR1 SQVTM and CDR2 ANQGSEA. The germline V and J ends were trimmed by 7 bases and 2 bases, with 14 bases remaining between them. The CDR3 loop reads CSARTGTNTGELFF. DNA for the CDR3: TGCAGCGCCCGTACAGGGACAAACACCGGGGAGCTGTTTTTT.

The J gene is TRBJ2-2, the V gene TRBV9; weak D call: TRBD1 (5 bases). The V and J ends lost 5 bases and 4 bases respectively, with 15 bases between them. Germline V gene sequence: CDR1 SGDLS, CDR2 YYNGEE. The CDR3 consists of 15 residues. CDR3 in amino acids: CASSVDSPSTGELFF. Here the CDR3 DNA reads TGTGCCAGCAGTGTCGACAGTCCGAGCACCGGGGAGCTGTTTTTT.

The chain couples TRBV28 to TRBJ1-1, with D possibly matching TRBD1 (5 bases). The CDR3 totals 16 residues. V gave up 1 base and J gave up 3 bases, with 15 bases separating them. The germline V gene encodes CDR1 MDHEN and CDR2 SYDVKM. CDR3 DNA sequence: TGTGCCAGCAGTTTATTAGTAGGGGCGGTATACACTGAAGCTTTCTTT. This codes for CASSLLVGAVYTEAFF.

V and J are TRBV5-1 and TRBJ2-3; D is possibly TRBD1 (5 bases). There are 13 residues in the CDR3. Germline CDR1 reads SGHRS; CDR2 reads YFSETQ. V was trimmed by 3 bases and J by 4 bases, leaving 9 bases between them. CDR3 loop: CASSSRQPDTQYF. The CDR3 DNA reads as TGCGCCAGCAGCTCCCGACAGCCAGATACGCAGTATTTT. The whole variable domain, remainder taken from reference TRBV5-1 and TRBJ2-3, is KAGVTQTPRYLIKTRGQQVTLSCSPISGHRSVSWYQQTPGQGLQFLFEYFSETQRNKGNFPGRFSGRQFSNSRSEMNVSTLELGDSALYLCASSSRQPDTQYFGPGTRLTVL.

The chain carries TRBV9 and TRBJ2-3; the D gene is possibly TRBD2 (6 bases). V dropped 0 bases and J dropped 6 bases, with 29 bases sitting between them. The CDR3 sequence is 20 residues long. From germline, CDR1 is SGDLS and CDR2 YYNGEE. CDR3 in DNA: TGTGCCAGCAGCGTAGAAGCAGGGCCCTTTAGCGGCTCCTTCGGCGATACGCAGTATTTT. Amino acid sequence: CASSVEAGPFSGSFGDTQYF.

This chain connects TRBV6-4 to TRBJ1-4; no clear D gene. The CDR3 consists of 15 residues. Deletions cut 6 bases from V and 8 bases from J, with 19 bases between. Germline V gene sequence: CDR1 MRHNA, CDR2 SNTAGT. Here the CDR3 DNA reads TGTGCCAGCAGGCGGGAAAGAGTAGCGAGGGAAAAACTGTTTTTT. It codes for CASRRERVAREKLFF.

The rearrangement uses TRBV6-5 and TRBJ1-1; D unclear. Germline loops: CDR1 MNHEY, CDR2 SVGAGI. This CDR3 is 13 amino acids long. V shed 2 bases and J shed 8 bases, with 12 bases lying between them. The CDR3 is CASSYNRETEAFF. DNA of the CDR3: TGTGCCAGCAGTTACAATCGGGAAACCGAAGCTTTCTTT.

The V and J genes are TRBV5-4 and TRBJ2-2; a weak D match, TRBD2 (6 bases). The germline V and J ends were trimmed by 0 bases and 0 bases, with 9 bases remaining between them. The CDR3 spans 16 residues. Germline V CDR1 and CDR2: SGHNT, YYREEE (reference sequence). The CDR3 protein is CASSLGAGPNTGELFF. The DNA of the CDR3 is TGTGCCAGCAGCTTGGGGGCGGGACCGAACACCGGGGAGCTGTTTTTT.

The chain carries TRBV11-1 and TRBJ2-2; 8 bases map to TRBD2. Losses at the gene ends were 1 base for V and 4 bases for J; bases not matched to a gene: 2. The V gene's germline CDR1 is SGHAT and CDR2 FQDESV (reference sequence). This CDR3 contains 15 residues. The CDR3: CASSLGLAGTGELFF. The CDR3 DNA sequence: TGTGCCAGCAGCTTAGGTCTAGCGGGCACCGGGGAGCTGTTTTTT.

The chain combines TRBV7-9 with TRBJ2-7; D possibly corresponds to TRBD2 (5 bases). Germline V gives CDR1 SEHNR, CDR2 FQNEAQ (reference sequence). CDR3 length: 13 residues. The V end was cut by 1 base, the J end by 6 bases, with 10 bases between. The DNA for the CDR3 is TGTGCCAGCAGCTTAGTTCGCGAGGGCGAGCAGTACTTC. Translating it yields CASSLVREGEQYF.

The chain is built from TRBV6-4 and TRBJ2-7; D perhaps matches TRBD2 (7 bases). The CDR3 runs to 15 residues. Germline loops: CDR1 MRHNA, CDR2 SNTAGT. The ends were cut back, 8 bases at V and 4 bases at J, with 21 bases in the middle. CDR3 loop: CASGEGEGHPYEQYV. As DNA, the CDR3 is TGTGCCAGCGGGGAGGGGGAGGGCCATCCATACGAGCAGTACGTC.

The chain carries TRBV19 and TRBJ2-1; no clear D. The CDR3 loop spans 15 amino acids. CDR1 and CDR2 from the germline V gene are LNHDA and SQIVND (reference sequence). Between the trimmed V and J ends, which lost 5 bases and 10 bases, there was a span of 21 bases. CDR3 region: CASSRLGGGLGEQFF. The CDR3 DNA reads TGTGCCAGTAGTCGGCTGGGTGGCGGTCTCGGGGAGCAGTTCTTC.

This rearrangement joins TRBV10-3 to TRBJ1-2; 7 nucleotides align to TRBD1. The CDR3 is 11 residues long. V shed 3 bases, J shed 8 bases, and the junction held 0 bases outside the gene matches. Germline assignment: CDR1 ENHRY and CDR2 SYGVKD. CDR3 nucleotide sequence: TGTGCCATCAGTGAAGGGGGCGGCTACACCTTC. Its protein product is CAISEGGGYTF.

The chain is built from TRBV15 and TRBJ2-7, with a tentative D call TRBD1 (6 bases). This CDR3 spans 15 amino acids. CDR1 and CDR2 from the germline V gene are LNHNV and YYDKDF (reference sequence). V lost 0 bases and J lost 3, with 12 bases in between. This CDR3 reads CATSRDWGLDYEQYF. The CDR3 region has the DNA TGTGCCACCAGCAGAGATTGGGGGCTTGACTACGAGCAGTACTTC. The complete variable domain, with remaining parts taken from reference TRBV15 and TRBJ2-7, reads DAMVIQNPRYQVTQFGKPVTLSCSQTLNHNVMYWYQQKSSQAPKLLFHYYDKDFNNEADTPDNFQSRRPNTSFCFLDIRSPGLGDTAMYLCATSRDWGLDYEQYFGPGTRLTVT.

The V and J genes are TRBV6-6 and TRBJ2-3; 14 bases fit TRBD2. The CDR3 is made up of 16 amino acids. From germline, CDR1 is MNHNY and CDR2 SVGAGI (reference sequence). J gave up 3 bases and V 2 bases, and 1 base lay outside the gene matches. This CDR3 is CASSYGLAGGTDTQYF. Written as DNA, the CDR3 is TGTGCCAGCAGTTACGGACTAGCGGGAGGAACAGATACGCAGTATTTT.

The rearrangement joins TRBV18 to TRBJ1-2; tentatively, D is TRBD1 (6 bases). V dropped 1 base and J dropped 3 bases, with 24 bases sitting between them. This CDR3 spans 19 amino acids. Germline V gene sequence: CDR1 KGHSH, CDR2 LQKENI. This chain's CDR3 is CASSPLGGGNRRLDYGYTF. CDR3 in DNA: TGTGCCAGCTCACCACTAGGTGGGGGCAATAGAAGGTTGGACTATGGCTACACCTTC.

The V and J genes are TRBV18 and TRBJ2-1, with a tentative D call TRBD1 (6 bases). There are 12 residues in the CDR3. V was pared by 4 bases and J by 10 bases, with 11 bases between. The germline V gene encodes CDR1 KGHSH and CDR2 LQKENI. The DNA of the CDR3 is TGTGCCAGCTCACTACAGGGTGGGGAGCAGTTCTTC. Its protein is CASSLQGGEQFF.

The chain has TRBV10-1 and TRBJ1-5; tentative D call: TRBD1 (6 bases). The V end was cut by 7 bases, the J end by 2 bases, with 21 bases between. CDR3 length equals 17 residues. Germline CDR1 and CDR2: WNHNN and SYGVQD (reference sequence). The CDR3 coding sequence is TGCGCCAGCACCTTTGGGGGCTCCTGGGACGGCAATCAGCCCCAGCATTTT. Translation: CASTFGGSWDGNQPQHF.

In the case of this clone: At the DNA level, this CDR3 is encoded by other sequences in the same sample as well. CDR3 residues: CAISEGLAGGNEQFF. The DNA of the CDR3 is TGTGCCATCAGTGAGGGACTAGCGGGAGGCAATGAGCAGTTCTTC. The rearrangement uses TRBV10-3 and TRBJ2-1; TRBD2 aligns across 14 bases. From germline, CDR1 is ENHRY and CDR2 SYGVKD. V shed 2 bases and J 6 bases; nucleotides not matched to a gene: 0. The CDR3 is made up of 15 amino acids.

This CDR3 reads CSASTGGEIGNQPQHF. DNA of the CDR3: TGCAGTGCTAGTACGGGGGGCGAAATTGGGAATCAGCCCCAGCATTTT. The rearrangement joins TRBV20-1 to TRBJ1-5; a possible D gene is TRBD1 (6 bases). The CDR3 is 16 amino acids. V lost 3 bases and J lost 4, with 19 bases in between. Germline CDR1 is DFQATT and CDR2 is SNEGSKA (reference sequence).

In nucleotides, the CDR3 is TGTGCCAGCAGTCTAGAAGGGGGTGACCCCTACGAGCAGTACGTC. This codes for CASSLEGGDPYEQYV. The rearrangement joins TRBV6-5 to TRBJ2-7, with a tentative D call TRBD1 (6 bases). The CDR3 runs to 15 residues. Trimming left V 5 bases short and J 2 bases short, with 16 bases between. Germline values: CDR1 MNHEY, CDR2 SVGAGI.

DNA of the CDR3: TGTGCCAGCAGTGATGGGACAGGGGCTTCCTACGAGCAGTACTTC. Translation gives CASSDGTGASYEQYF. This chain links TRBV6-1 with TRBJ2-7; 10 bases line up with TRBD1. The CDR3 is 15 amino acids. V lost 3 bases to trimming and J lost 1 base; unmatched junction nucleotides: 3. Germline CDR1 MNHNS, CDR2 SASEGT.

The CDR3 DNA follows: TGTGCCAGCAGCAGGACTAGCGGGAAAGGCACAGATACGCAGTATTTT. Its translation is CASSRTSGKGTDTQYF. The chain combines TRBV6-6 with TRBJ2-3, with 12 nucleotides matching TRBD2. V was pared by 6 bases and J by 1 base, with 5 bases of the junction left unmatched. There are 16 residues in the CDR3. From germline, CDR1 is MNHNY and CDR2 SVGAGI (reference sequence).

This chain uses TRBV3-1 (or the pseudogene TRBV3-2) with TRBJ2-1; a weak D match, TRBD1 (5 bases). This CDR3 region has 14 residues. V was shortened by 5 bases and J by 6 bases, with 14 bases between the two germline ends. Germline CDR1 and CDR2: LGHDT and YNNKEL (reference sequence). CDR3 bases: TGTGCCAGCAGCGAGGAACAGGTTGGCAATGAGCAGTTCTTC. Encoded protein: CASSEEQVGNEQFF.